This is a list of T cell receptor beta chains from one sample in a study of T cell changes during pregnancy in multiple sclerosis. Profiled with immunoSEQ multiplex PCR; TCRdb holds only in-frame clones, not every one. Among around 100,000 clones listed, around 92% were seen once. This sample comprised peripheral blood, obtained after pregnancy. The receptors stem from a female donor with multiple sclerosis, enrolled in a pregnancy study. Both conserved end residues are part of each CDR3. A D gene is named only where the DNA matches it firmly. Some rows have no size entry. The others give once, few or many, or a class for an expanded clone.

V	J	size	D	CDR3	DNA
TRBV11-2	TRBJ1-1	once	-	CASSSPQGLATEAFF	TGTGCCAGCAGCTCACCCCAGGGATTGGCCACTGAAGCTTTCTTT
TRBV5-6	TRBJ2-3	-	-	CASSLVGVSSTDTQYF	TGTGCCAGCAGCTTGGTAGGAGTCTCTAGCACAGATACGCAGTATTTT
TRBV7-9	TRBJ1-2	-	TRBD1	CASQGDRVNYGYTF	TGTGCCAGCCAGGGGGATAGGGTTAACTATGGCTACACCTTC
TRBV11-3	TRBJ2-7	-	-	CASSPPRGRGVEQYF	TGTGCCAGCAGCCCCCCACGGGGGAGGGGGGTCGAGCAGTACTTC
TRBV27	TRBJ1-2	-	-	CASSPTANYGYTF	TGTGCCAGCAGTCCGACAGCTAACTATGGCTACACCTTC
TRBV14	TRBJ1-1	-	-	CASSQERGMNTEAFF	TGTGCCAGCAGCCAAGAGCGGGGTATGAACACTGAAGCTTTCTTT
TRBV5-1	TRBJ1-6	-	-	CASSLGVGPNSPLHF	TGCGCCAGCAGCTTGGGGGTGGGCCCGAATTCACCCCTCCACTTT
TRBV7-8	TRBJ2-5	-	TRBD2	CASTQLMGGFSQETQYF	TGTGCCAGCACCCAACTCATGGGGGGGTTTTCTCAGGAGACCCAGTACTTC
TRBV2	TRBJ2-3	-	TRBD2	CASSDGGSGGTDTQYF	TGTGCCAGCAGTGATGGCGGTAGCGGGGGCACAGATACGCAGTATTTT
TRBV6-6	TRBJ1-5	-	-	CASSYGGVQQPQHF	TGTGCCAGCAGTTACGGGGGGGTACAACAGCCCCAGCATTTT
TRBV5-1	TRBJ2-1	-	-	CASSATGTEKNEQFF	TGCGCCAGCAGCGCTACAGGGACCGAGAAGAATGAGCAGTTCTTC
TRBV28	TRBJ1-2	once	-	CASSFKTDYGYTF	TGTGCCAGCAGTTTCAAGACAGACTATGGCTACACCTTC
TRBV28	TRBJ2-7	-	-	CASSLSQGWTYEQYF	TGTGCCAGCAGTTTAAGCCAGGGTTGGACCTACGAGCAGTACTTC
TRBV21-1	TRBJ1-2	-	-	CASSNYGQNRRYGYTF	TGTGCCAGCAGCAATTATGGACAGAACCGGCGTTATGGCTACACCTTC
TRBV5-8	TRBJ1-3	-	TRBD1	CASSLNLRGGPQTSGNTIYF	TGTGCCAGCAGCTTAAATCTGAGAGGGGGCCCCCAGACCTCTGGAAACACCATATATTTT
TRBV7-2	TRBJ2-2	-	TRBD2	CASSPRLAGGTGTGELFF	TGTGCCAGCAGCCCAAGACTAGCGGGGGGAACTGGGACCGGGGAGCTGTTTTTT
TRBV7-2	TRBJ1-1	-	-	CASSNTGNTEAFF	TGTGCCAGCAGCAATACAGGGAACACTGAAGCTTTCTTT
TRBV7-3	TRBJ2-3	-	-	CASSLARHQGNTQYF	TGTGCCAGCAGCTTAGCTAGACACCAGGGAAATACGCAGTATTTT
TRBV7-8	TRBJ1-3	-	TRBD1	CASSFLLGQGPGNTIYF	TGTGCCAGCAGCTTTCTCCTGGGACAGGGTCCTGGAAACACCATATATTTT
TRBV15	TRBJ2-2	-	TRBD2	CATSRGAGVNTGELFF	TGTGCCACCAGCAGGGGAGCGGGGGTTAACACCGGGGAGCTGTTTTTT